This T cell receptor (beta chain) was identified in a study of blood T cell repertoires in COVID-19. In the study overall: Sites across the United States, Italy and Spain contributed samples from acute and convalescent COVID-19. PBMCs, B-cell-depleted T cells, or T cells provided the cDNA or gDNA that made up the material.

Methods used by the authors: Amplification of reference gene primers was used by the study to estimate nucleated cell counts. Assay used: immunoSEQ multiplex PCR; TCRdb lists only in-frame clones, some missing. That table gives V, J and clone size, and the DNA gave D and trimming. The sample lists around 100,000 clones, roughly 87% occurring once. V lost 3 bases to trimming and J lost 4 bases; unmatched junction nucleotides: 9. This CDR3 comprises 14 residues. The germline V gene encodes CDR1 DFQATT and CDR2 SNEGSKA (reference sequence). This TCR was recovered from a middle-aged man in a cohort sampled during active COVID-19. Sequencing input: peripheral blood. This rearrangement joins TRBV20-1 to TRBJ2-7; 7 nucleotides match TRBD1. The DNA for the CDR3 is TGCAGTGCTAGTCCGGGCACAGGGGTTTACGAGCAGTACTTC. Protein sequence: CSASPGTGVYEQYF.